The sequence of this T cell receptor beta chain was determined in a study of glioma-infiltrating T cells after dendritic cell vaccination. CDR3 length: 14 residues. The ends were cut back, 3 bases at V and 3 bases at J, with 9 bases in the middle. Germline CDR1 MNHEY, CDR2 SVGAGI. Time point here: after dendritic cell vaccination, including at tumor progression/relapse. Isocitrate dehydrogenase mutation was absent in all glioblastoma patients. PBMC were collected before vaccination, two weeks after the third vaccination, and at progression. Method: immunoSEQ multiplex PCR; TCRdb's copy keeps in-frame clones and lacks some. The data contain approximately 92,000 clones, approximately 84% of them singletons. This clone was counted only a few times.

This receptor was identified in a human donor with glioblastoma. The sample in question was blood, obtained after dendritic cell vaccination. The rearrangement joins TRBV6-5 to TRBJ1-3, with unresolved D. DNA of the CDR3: TGTGCCAGCAGTTATGGAGCGGATGGAAACACCATATATTTT. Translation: CASSYGADGNTIYF.